These 22 T cell receptor beta chains share one sample of origin, sequenced in a study of vaccination and CD4 T cells after COVID-19. Sequenced with the Oncomine TCR Beta short-read assay was DNA taken from cultured CD4+ T cells. TCRdb analysed the PCR reads with MiXCR anew, one entry per CDR3 protein. The table includes under 15,000 distinct CDR3 sequences, around 40% detected once. Their antigens are not known. The treatment was: roughly nine-day PBMC culture with coronavirus spike peptide pools or control peptides (ViraFEST assay). The sequenced material came from CD4+ T cells from blood, cultured in vitro. Every receptor here comes from a human donor who had recovered from COVID-19.

The chain carries TRBV6-5 and TRBJ1-1, with D perhaps matching TRBD1 (6 bases). Trimming pared 4 bases from V and 1 base from J, leaving 10 bases between. CDR3 length: 14 residues. Germline-derived CDR1 and CDR2 are MNHEY and SVGAGI. This CDR3 is CASSSTQGNTEAFF. DNA of the CDR3: TGTGCCAGCAGTTCCACACAGGGGAACACTGAAGCTTTCTTT.

The V gene is TRBV6-5, the J gene TRBJ1-2; D not certain. Germline V gives CDR1 MNHEY, CDR2 SVGAGI. Trimming removed 0 bases at V and 1 base at J, with 9 bases between. This CDR3 has 15 amino acids. The CDR3 region is CASSYSGLGNYGYTF. For the CDR3, the DNA is TGTGCCAGCAGTTACTCTGGACTTGGTAACTATGGCTACACCTTC.

The chain joins TRBV19 to TRBJ1-1; 10 nucleotides match TRBD1. The germline CDR1 and CDR2 sequences are LNHDA and SQIVND (reference sequence). The CDR3 consists of 14 residues. Trimming took 4 bases from V and 1 from J; bases not matched to a gene: 0. The CDR3 bases are TGTGCCAGTAGTAGGACAGGGGGGAACACTGAAGCTTTCTTT. Translated: CASSRTGGNTEAFF.

The chain is built from TRBV14 and TRBJ2-1; no definite D call. V was trimmed by 4 bases and J by 9 bases, leaving 16 bases between them. This CDR3 spans 14 amino acids. Germline CDR1 SGHDN, CDR2 FVKESK. The CDR3 sequence is CASSLTSLAVEQFF. DNA of the CDR3: TGTGCCAGCAGCCTGACGTCCTTAGCCGTTGAGCAGTTCTTC.

The chain combines TRBV19 with TRBJ1-2; TRBD1 matches 9 bases. The germline gives CDR1 LNHDA, CDR2 SQIVND (reference sequence). This CDR3 contains 14 residues. With 4 bases clipped from V and 4 bases from J, the junction kept 4 bases outside the gene matches. The CDR3 spells CASSSTGGSYGYTF. Here the CDR3 DNA reads TGTGCCAGTAGTAGCACAGGGGGCAGCTATGGCTACACCTTC.

The V and J genes are TRBV6-5 and TRBJ1-5; no definite D call. The CDR3 is 14 amino acids. The germline V gene encodes CDR1 MNHEY and CDR2 SVGAGI. V dropped 0 bases and J dropped 5 bases, with 8 bases sitting between them. CDR3: CASSYSGRDQPQHF. As DNA, the CDR3 is TGTGCCAGCAGTTACTCGGGAAGGGATCAGCCCCAGCATTTT.

In its sample, this clonotype was seen once. The chain combines TRBV12-3 or TRBV12-4 with TRBJ1-1; no firm D call. This CDR3 region has 13 residues. The V and J ends lost 6 bases and 3 bases respectively, with 11 bases between them. The CDR3 DNA reads as TGTGCCAGCAGCCCCGCCGGCTACACTGAAGCTTTCTTT. It specifies CASSPAGYTEAFF.

This clonotype was seen a handful of times. The chain joins TRBV24-1 to TRBJ1-2; possible D gene TRBD1, 6 bases. This CDR3 comprises 17 residues. Germline CDR1 is KGHDR and CDR2 is SFDVKD. The germline V and J ends were trimmed by 1 base and 2 bases, with 16 bases remaining between them. As DNA, the CDR3 is TGTGCCACCAGTGATTTTAGATTTGGTGGGGGCAACTATGGCTACACCTTC. It translates to CATSDFRFGGGNYGYTF.

This clonotype turned up a few times. V usage is TRBV5-4 and J usage is TRBJ2-5, with D uncertain. With 1 base removed from V and 1 base from J, the gap between germline ends came to 2 bases. The CDR3 sequence is 12 residues long. Germline CDR1 SGHNT, CDR2 YYREEE (reference sequence). Written as DNA, the CDR3 is TGTGCCAGCAGCTTGTCCCAAGAGACCCAGTACTTC. This encodes CASSLSQETQYF.

J is TRBJ1-4 and V is TRBV10-1; perhaps TRBD1 as D (6 bases). Trimming shortened V by 2 bases and J by 10 bases, and 14 bases separated the two germline ends. This CDR3 comprises 14 residues. Germline CDR1 WNHNN, CDR2 SYGVQD (reference sequence). CDR3 sequence (DNA): TGCGCCAGCAGTGAGGGAAGCGGGGGGCGAAAACTGTTTTTT. It yields the protein CASSEGSGGRKLFF.

The rearrangement links TRBV14 to TRBJ1-1; D possibly corresponds to TRBD1 (6 bases). V lost 1 base and J lost 11, with 14 bases in between. CDR3 length: 13 amino acids. Germline assignment: CDR1 SGHDN and CDR2 FVKESK. The chain's CDR3 is CASSQGARGWAFF. The CDR3 DNA reads TGTGCCAGCAGCCAAGGGGCGAGGGGGTGGGCTTTCTTT.

The chain combines TRBV24-1 with TRBJ2-7; D may be TRBD1 (5 bases). Germline lookup yields CDR1 KGHDR and CDR2 SFDVKD. V shed 5 bases and J shed 2 bases, with 12 bases lying between them. The CDR3 length is 14 residues. CDR3 DNA sequence: TGTGCCACCAGTGTACAAGGGGAAACCTACGAGCAGTACTTC. The encoded protein is CATSVQGETYEQYF.

In this sample, this clonotype turned up a few times. This chain joins TRBV2 and TRBJ1-5, with D perhaps TRBD1 (6 bases). Trimming cost V 6 bases and J 7 bases, with 16 bases left between them. Germline V gives CDR1 SNHLY, CDR2 FYNNEI. The CDR3 is made up of 14 amino acids. The DNA of the CDR3 is TGTGCCAGCAGCGGTACACAGGGTAGCCAGCCCCAGCATTTT. This gives the protein CASSGTQGSQPQHF.

V gene TRBV4-1 combines with J gene TRBJ1-1; 7 bases fit TRBD1. The CDR3 spans 14 residues. Germline values: CDR1 MGHRA, CDR2 YSYEKL. V shed 4 bases, J shed 5 bases, and the junction held 7 bases outside the gene matches. This CDR3 reads CASSLVTGVTEAFF. CDR3 coding DNA: TGCGCCAGCAGCCTGGTTACAGGGGTGACTGAAGCTTTCTTT.

The chain links TRBV6-1 to TRBJ2-5, with 9 bases lining up with TRBD1. Trimming at V came to 5 bases and at J to 3 bases, leaving 4 bases not matched to a gene. The CDR3 sequence is 14 residues long. From germline, CDR1 is MNHNS and CDR2 SASEGT. The CDR3: CASSPRTGEETQYF. CDR3 DNA: TGTGCCAGCAGTCCGCGGACAGGGGAAGAGACCCAGTACTTC.

The chain recombines TRBV27 with TRBJ2-7; perhaps D is TRBD1 or TRBD2 (5 bases each). Trimming cost V 5 bases and J 2 bases, with 10 bases left between them. Germline V gene data show CDR1 as MNHEY and CDR2 as SMNVEV (reference sequence). The CDR3 has 13 residues. The CDR3 here is CASSRDVAYEQYF. In DNA, the CDR3 is TGTGCCAGCAGTCGGGACGTCGCCTACGAGCAGTACTTC.

The CDR3 is CASSSGRNTEAFF. The DNA of the CDR3 is TGCGCCAGCAGCTCCGGACGGAACACTGAAGCTTTCTTT. The chain couples TRBV5-1 to TRBJ1-1; D gene unclear. Between the trimmed V and J ends, which lost 3 bases and 1 base, there was a span of 7 bases. Per the germline V gene, CDR1 is SGHRS and CDR2 is YFSETQ. There are 13 residues in the CDR3. The full variable domain, rest sourced from reference TRBV5-1 and TRBJ1-1, is KAGVTQTPRYLIKTRGQQVTLSCSPISGHRSVSWYQQTPGQGLQFLFEYFSETQRNKGNFPGRFSGRQFSNSRSEMNVSTLELGDSALYLCASSSGRNTEAFFGQGTRLTVV.

V gene TRBV27 combines with J gene TRBJ2-1; TRBD2 matches 7 bases. Germline assignment: CDR1 MNHEY and CDR2 SMNVEV (reference sequence). The CDR3 is 16 amino acids. V shed 4 bases and J 9 bases; nucleotides not matched to a gene: 15. CDR3 DNA: TGTGCCAGCAGTTACAGTAGGCTAGCGGTTACCTCTGAGCAGTTCTTC. Residues: CASSYSRLAVTSEQFF.

V usage is TRBV4-3 and J usage is TRBJ1-1; 8 nucleotides line up with TRBD1. The V gene's germline CDR1 is LGHNA and CDR2 YSLEER. Unmatched junction bases numbered 12, after V lost 1 base and J lost 2 bases. The CDR3 sequence is 18 residues long. In nucleotides, the CDR3 is TGCGCCAGCAGCCAAGTGCAGGGGGCGGTGGGACTCAACACTGAAGCTTTCTTT. This gives the protein CASSQVQGAVGLNTEAFF.

Only a few counts were recorded for this clonotype. The CDR3 spells CASSQDYGKWTGNTIYF. The CDR3 nucleotides read TGCGCCAGCAGCCAAGATTACGGGAAATGGACGGGAAACACCATATATTTT. J is TRBJ1-3 and V is TRBV4-3; D uncertain. The CDR3 sequence is 17 residues long. The V end was cut by 0 bases, the J end by 4 bases, with 16 bases between. Per the germline V gene, CDR1 is LGHNA and CDR2 is YSLEER.

This clonotype is categorized as medium-sized. The rearrangement joins TRBV24-1 to TRBJ1-2; 7 bases align to TRBD1. Germline V gene data show CDR1 as KGHDR and CDR2 as SFDVKD. This CDR3 is built from 14 residues. V lost 3 bases and J lost 8; bases outside the gene matches: 8. The CDR3 DNA follows: TGTGCCACCAGTGATCCCGGACAGGCTCAAGGCTACACCTTC. Its translation: CATSDPGQAQGYTF.

The chain has TRBV7-8 and TRBJ2-1; D may be TRBD2 (6 bases). CDR3 length: 15 residues. Germline V gene sequence: CDR1 SGHVS, CDR2 FQNEAQ. Trimming stripped 1 base from V and 8 bases from J, with 15 bases between. CDR3 region: CASSLEFSGSDEQFF. The CDR3 DNA is TGTGCCAGCAGCTTAGAGTTTAGCGGAAGCGATGAGCAGTTCTTC.